The 19 T cell receptor beta chains below were found in one sample sequenced in a study of T cells in women clearing cervical HPV infection. The table came from immunoSEQ multiplex PCR; TCRdb's copy has only in-frame clones and leaves some out. The sample includes approximately 41,000 clones. The specimen sequenced was blood buffy coat. The receptors shown here come from a woman between 18 and 69 years old with a cervical HPV16 infection that either progressed to CIN3+ or cleared (not recorded which).

About this clone itself: The read ends 3 residues early relative to the CDR3; the germline J gene fills the gap. The rearrangement uses TRBV7-8 and TRBJ2-2, with 7 bases matching TRBD1. The CDR3 is 16 amino acids. Germline values: CDR1 SGHVS, CDR2 FQNEAQ. J gave up 1 base and V 4 bases, and 6 bases lay outside the gene matches. This CDR3 is CASSSQGDVNTGELFF. CDR3 DNA, as far as it was read: TGTGCCAGCAGCTCGCAGGGGGATGTGAACACCGGGGAG.

The CDR3 loop reads CASSLRLAGQETQYF. The CDR3 bases that were read are TGTGCCAGCAGCTTACGGCTAGCGGGGCAAGAGACC. The chain couples TRBV13 to TRBJ2-5; TRBD2 matches at 9 bases. The sequence runs out 3 residues before the end of the CDR3; the remainder is reconstructed from the germline J gene. The germline CDR1 and CDR2 sequences are PRHDT and FYEKMQ (reference sequence). After removal of 2 bases from V and 2 bases from J, the junction contained 3 bases not matched to a gene. CDR3 length: 15 residues.

On this clone: The DNA ends 3 residues before the CDR3 does, and the rest of the CDR3 is filled in from the germline J gene. The chain joins TRBV7-8 to TRBJ2-5; D remains ambiguous. From germline, CDR1 is SGHVS and CDR2 FQNEAQ. The V end lost 4 bases, the J end lost 2 bases, and 17 bases lay between the germline ends. CDR3 length equals 16 residues. CDR3 DNA, as far as it was read: TGTGCCAGCAGCTCCCTTCCTCGCGGAAAACAAGAGACC. It encodes CASSSLPRGKQET. The CDR3 as a whole reads CASSSLPRGKQETQYF.

With respect to this clone: The missing CDR3 end, 3 residues past where the read stops, is filled in from the germline J gene. The rearrangement links TRBV29-1 to TRBJ2-3; 9 nucleotides agree with TRBD2. Trimming cost V 1 base and J 3 bases; bases outside gene matches: 5. The CDR3 is 15 amino acids. Germline V gene lookup returns CDR1 SQVTM and CDR2 ANQGSEA. The CDR3 DNA, read in part, is TGCAGCGTTGAAGGGACTAGCGTCGGGACAGATACG. Translation: CSVEGTSVGTDT. The whole CDR3 reads CSVEGTSVGTDTQYF.

As concerns this clone: The sequenced fragment ends 3 residues before the CDR3 boundary, so the rest is inferred from the germline J gene. This rearrangement joins TRBV7-3 to TRBJ2-3; D may be TRBD1 (5 bases). V lost 5 bases, J lost 4 bases, and 10 bases lay in between. Per germline, CDR1 SGHTA and CDR2 FQGTGA. This CDR3 has 13 amino acids. CDR3 protein: CASSAQGSDTQYF. CDR3 bases read: TGTGCCAGCAGCGCCCAGGGTTCAGATACG.

Points on this clone: Read data end 3 residues before the CDR3 end; the end is taken from the germline J gene. The chain uses TRBV28 and TRBJ1-2; maybe TRBD1 (5 bases). The CDR3 has 12 residues. Trimming pared 4 bases from V and 5 bases from J, leaving 8 bases between. Germline V gives CDR1 MDHEN, CDR2 SYDVKM. The sequenced part of the CDR3 DNA is TGTGCCAGCAGTTCGGCAGGGTATGGC. This gives the protein CASSSAGYG. In full, the CDR3 is CASSSAGYGYTF.

Notes on this clone: The read terminates 3 residues before the CDR3 end, so the remaining end is supplied by the germline J gene. The chain couples TRBV6-4 to TRBJ2-4; possible D gene TRBD2, 5 bases. Germline V lookup: CDR1 MRHNA, CDR2 SNTAGT. V was cut by 6 bases and J by 8 bases, with 17 bases left in between. The CDR3 is 14 amino acids. CDR3 DNA, as far as it was read: TGTGCCAGCAGCCCAGGACTCCCCGCGGACATT. Protein product: CASSPGLPADI. The CDR3 reads in full as CASSPGLPADIQYF.

Concerning this clone: The read comes to an end 3 residues before the CDR3 does, leaving the germline J gene to fill in the end. The rearrangement joins TRBV19 to TRBJ2-2, with 9 bases fitting TRBD1. This CDR3 has 15 amino acids. Per the germline V gene, CDR1 is LNHDA and CDR2 is SQIVND (reference sequence). With 5 bases clipped from V and 7 bases from J, the junction kept 8 bases outside the gene matches. Here the CDR3 reads CASSDRDRAVGELFF. The sequenced CDR3 bases are TGTGCCAGTAGTGACCGGGACAGGGCGGTCGGGGAG.

A note on this clone: The sequence runs out 3 residues before the end of the CDR3; the remainder is reconstructed from the germline J gene. J is TRBJ2-7 and V is TRBV20-1; 7 bases line up with TRBD2. V lost 5 bases and J lost 0; bases outside the gene matches: 7. CDR1 and CDR2 from the germline V gene are DFQATT and SNEGSKA (reference sequence). The CDR3 runs to 14 residues. The DNA read from the CDR3 is TGCAGTGCTTTCGGACTAGACACCTCCTACGAG. This translates into CSAFGLDTSYE. The complete CDR3 reads CSAFGLDTSYEQYF.

Comments on this clone: The CDR3 end lies 3 residues beyond the end of the read and is filled in from the germline J gene. The chain recombines TRBV28 with TRBJ2-7, with D possibly being TRBD2 (6 bases). The CDR3 sequence is 15 residues long. V lost 6 bases to trimming and J lost 1 base, with 16 bases between them. Germline CDR1 MDHEN, CDR2 SYDVKM. The sequenced part of the CDR3 DNA is TGTGCCAGCAGCTCATCCGGGACTGATTCCTACGAG. Translated, it gives CASSSSGTDSYE. The whole CDR3 sequence reads CASSSSGTDSYEQYF.

Regarding this clone: The CDR3 is cut off 3 residues early in the read; its end comes from the germline J gene. This rearrangement joins TRBV5-1 to TRBJ2-1; D possibly corresponds to TRBD1 (6 bases). The germline V gene has CDR1 SGHRS and CDR2 YFSETQ. The V and J ends lost 2 bases and 2 bases respectively, with 14 bases between them. The CDR3 contains 16 residues. CDR3 region: CASSFSGTKAYNEQFF. CDR3 DNA (partial): TGCGCCAGCAGCTTCTCCGGGACAAAAGCCTACAATGAG.

For this clone: The sequence runs out 3 residues before the end of the CDR3; the remainder is reconstructed from the germline J gene. The gene calls are TRBV20-1 and TRBJ2-1; 9 nucleotides agree with TRBD2. Germline lookup yields CDR1 DFQATT and CDR2 SNEGSKA (reference sequence). The CDR3 is 15 residues long. With V trimmed by 4 bases and J by 7 bases, 11 bases remained unmatched. The CDR3 bases that were read are TGCAGTGCTATACATAGCGGGAGTGGGGGGAATGAG. This gives the protein CSAIHSGSGGNE. The complete CDR3 reads CSAIHSGSGGNEQFF.

On this clone: The read comes to an end 3 residues before the CDR3 does, leaving the germline J gene to fill in the end. The chain carries TRBV10-1 and TRBJ2-3, with 12 bases identical to TRBD2. Germline trimming cut 4 bases from V and 4 bases from J; bases unmatched to any gene: 6. This CDR3 contains 16 residues. The germline CDR1 and CDR2 sequences are WNHNN and SYGVQD (reference sequence). Partial CDR3 DNA: TGCGCCAGCAGTGGCTGGACTAGCGGGAATTCAGATACG. It yields the protein CASSGWTSGNSDT. The CDR3, in full, reads CASSGWTSGNSDTQYF.

Comment on this clone: The CDR3 is cut off 3 residues early in the read; its end comes from the germline J gene. The rearrangement joins TRBV19 to TRBJ1-2, with D possibly being TRBD1 (6 bases). The CDR3 is 17 residues long. CDR1 is LNHDA, CDR2 SQIVND, per germline (reference sequence). The ends were cut back, 6 bases at V and 6 bases at J, with 26 bases in the middle. The sequenced part of the CDR3 DNA is TGTGCCAGTAGGCATGCGGCAGCGGGGGCGGACTTTAATGGC. Translating gives CASRHAAAGADFNG. The whole CDR3 is CASRHAAAGADFNGYTF.

CDR3 bases read: TGTGCCAGCAGCCTTACACCCGACAGCGACTACGAG. The encoded protein is CASSLTPDSDYE. The entire CDR3 is CASSLTPDSDYEQYF. The rearrangement links TRBV7-7 to TRBJ2-7, with D possibly TRBD1 on 5 matching bases. The CDR3 end falls 3 residues outside the read, so it is completed with the germline J gene. The CDR3 is made up of 15 amino acids. With 5 bases removed from V and 3 bases from J, the gap between germline ends came to 17 bases. Germline V gives CDR1 SSHAT, CDR2 FNYEAQ (reference sequence).

As for this clone: The sequenced fragment ends 3 residues before the CDR3 boundary, so the rest is inferred from the germline J gene. This chain connects TRBV7-8 to TRBJ1-4; D unresolved. Germline lookup yields CDR1 SGHVS and CDR2 FQNEAQ. The CDR3 covers 16 residues. V lost 8 bases and J lost 2, with 18 bases in between. The covered CDR3 bases are TGTGCCAGCCATCCGGGGATCGGTTGGACTAATGAAAAA. It codes for CASHPGIGWTNEK. The full-length CDR3 reads as CASHPGIGWTNEKLFF. The full variable domain, its missing parts supplied by reference TRBV7-8 and TRBJ1-4, is GAGVSQSPRYKVAKRGQDVALRCDPISGHVSLFWYQQALGQGPEFLTYFQNEAQLDKSGLPSDRFFAERPEGSVSTLKIQRTQQEDSAVYLCASHPGIGWTNEKLFFGSGTQLSVL.

CDR3: CASSSRQGDNEQFF. The sequenced CDR3 bases are TGTGCCAGCAGTTCCCGACAGGGGGACAATGAG. V gene TRBV7-9 combines with J gene TRBJ2-1; 9 nucleotides align to TRBD1. The read comes to an end 3 residues before the CDR3 does, leaving the germline J gene to fill in the end. J gave up 5 bases and V 6 bases, and 5 bases lay outside the gene matches. The germline V gene encodes CDR1 SEHNR and CDR2 FQNEAQ (reference sequence). The CDR3 has 14 amino acids.

Worth noting for this clone: Coverage ceases 3 residues before the CDR3 finishes, and the germline J gene fills in the end. The rearrangement links TRBV5-1 to TRBJ1-3; TRBD1 is a possible D gene (5 bases). The V end lost 0 bases, the J end lost 0 bases, and 19 bases lay between the germline ends. The CDR3 spans 19 residues. The germline V gene has CDR1 SGHRS and CDR2 YFSETQ. CDR3 sequence reads: CASSLAFKDTSHSGNTIYF. The CDR3 bases that were read are TGCGCCAGCAGCTTGGCCTTCAAGGACACATCACACTCTGGAAACACC.

As regards this clone: Read data end 3 residues before the CDR3 end; the end is taken from the germline J gene. The rearrangement uses TRBV19 and TRBJ1-5, with a possible D match to TRBD1 (6 bases). This CDR3 is 16 amino acids long. CDR1 and CDR2 from the germline V gene are LNHDA and SQIVND (reference sequence). The V and J ends lost 0 bases and 6 bases respectively, with 15 bases between them. The part of the CDR3 DNA that was read is TGTGCCAGTAGTATAGAAGTATTGACAGGTCCTCAGCCC. This encodes CASSIEVLTGPQP. The whole CDR3 region reads CASSIEVLTGPQPQHF.